This T cell receptor beta chain comes out of a study of control samples from healthy donors and cancer patients. This CDR3 region has 18 residues. V lost 0 bases to trimming and J lost 5 bases, with 22 bases between them. Germline V gene data show CDR1 as WSHSY and CDR2 as SAAADI. Repertoires were generated with immunoSEQ multiplex PCR, while TCRdb's copy carries only in-frame clones and drops some. The table includes around 140,000 clones, around 92% detected once. Sequences were obtained from blood. The receptor comes from a woman aged 50 to 60 in good health. This chain links TRBV10-2 with TRBJ1-2, with a weak D call TRBD1 (6 bases). CDR3 coding DNA: TGCGCCAGCAGTGAGTCGACCACAGGGAGAACGTTTTGGTATGGCTACACCTTC. It translates to CASSESTTGRTFWYGYTF.